This TCR beta chain stems from a study of T-cell memory formation after mild COVID-19 (dated by TCRdb to the early 2020s). As for the study more broadly: TCR sequence clusters from the two donors were largely donor specific. T-cell clones expanding and contracting after mild COVID-19 in two donors were tracked by longitudinal TCRalpha and TCRbeta repertoire sequencing. Two young, previously healthy adult volunteers made up the cohort, one male and one female. The paper's findings and limits, for the study overall: SARS-CoV-2 specificity of the second-wave clones peaking on day 37 was not confirmed. Clones that contracted from day 15 to 85 showed balanced CD4/CD8 phenotypes, whereas a second wave of clones that expanded from day 15 to 37 leaned towards CD4+. Contracting CD4+ clones were located mainly in the CM and EM memory subsets, whereas CD8+ clones were found to be enriched in EMRA. Some responding clones were detected in pre-infection memory, which suggested that pre-existing cross-reactive memory T cells had joined the SARS-CoV-2 response. The study covered only a couple of mild cases, and larger cohorts including severe cases with pre-infection samples were considered necessary.

These reads were obtained on an Illumina NovaSeq 6000. TCRalpha and TCRbeta cDNA libraries were built by 5'RACE with constant-segment primers, adding sample barcodes and unique molecular identifiers. RNA was extracted from every sample with Trizol reagent. The libraries were amplified in two PCR steps, and the second step added a second sample barcode and Illumina TruSeq adapters. The libraries were sequenced on an Illumina NovaSeq using 2 x 150 bp paired-end reads. Concerning the study's data processing: With migec v1.2.7, reads were demultiplexed and then collapsed into UMI-guided consensus sequences. Using mixcr v2.1.11, UMI consensuses were aligned to TRA and TRB V and J templates and then assembled into clonotypes. Clonotypes were classified as expanded or contracted when called significant by both edgeR and NoisET, with noise models trained on biological replicates. For edgeR calls, the thresholds were a false discovery rate-adjusted p below 0.01 and a log2 fold-change of 1. As an exploratory analysis of dynamics, max-normalized trajectories of the 1000 most abundant clonotypes were examined with PCA combined with hierarchical clustering. The CD4 or CD8 phenotype of responding clones was assigned using the separately sequenced CD4+ and CD8+ repertoires. Through fastp at Q25 and MiXCR, TCRdb rebuilt clones from the public reads, retaining in-frame beta chains. CDR3 protein sequences are deduplicated, and each keeps its most common genes and DNA. These V and J calls derive from TCRdb rather than the authors' analysis. The sample table records 300,000 to 350,000 distinct CDR3 sequences; 13% to 15% of these occur just once. The ten most abundant clones make up 21% of the sample.

Ficoll-Paque density gradient centrifugation was the method used to isolate PBMCs. This clonotype was picked up a small number of times. No antigen is known for it. Base-call qualities are not available, and no considerably larger clone is one nucleotide away. Spanning cysteine to phenylalanine, the CDR3 consists of 15 amino acids. CDR3 DNA only is kept here, 45 bases in frame from base 1. V is clipped by 4 bases and J by 9 bases, and the sequence between their germline boundaries is 16 bases long. CDR1 and CDR2 are read off the germline V gene as SGHTA and FQGTGA. The V and J segments used are TRBV7-3 and TRBJ1-6; there is no confident call for the D gene. This TCR was recovered from a man aged 18 to 29 who had mild COVID-19 (a few samples of this study predate the infection). The sample titles of this study are shuffled in the database, so cell type and time point are left out; the donor was told from shared clones. The specimen sequenced was PBMCs or a T cell subset sorted from them (not recorded which). The CDR3 in this case is CASSSYDRRGSPLHF. The sequence in DNA is TGTGCCAGCAGCTCATACGACCGGAGAGGTTCACCCCTCCACTTT.